This TCR beta chain was recovered during a study of OX40 agonist ivuxolimab in advanced cancers. Findings and limits, study-wide: Relative to CD4+, CD8+ T cells held more expanded clones on average.

This CDR3 contains 19 residues. Germline CDR1 reads LGHNA; CDR2 reads YNFKEQ. V was pared by 2 bases and J by 0 bases, with 6 bases of the junction left unmatched. Concerning this clone: The antigen remains unidentified.

The method was immunoSEQ multiplex PCR; TCRdb's version includes in-frame clones alone and lacks a portion of them. Here the sample spans some 70,000 clones, about 80% being singletons. This receptor was identified in an adult with an advanced solid tumor such as melanoma, head and neck, liver or kidney cancer. The sequencing here drew on CD4+ or CD8+ T cells sorted from blood, taken in a trial of the OX40 agonist ivuxolimab. V usage is TRBV4-2 and J usage is TRBJ2-1; TRBD2 matches at 14 bases. The CDR3 DNA sequence: TGTGCCAGCAGCCAATCCGGACTAGCGGGGGGTGCCTCCTACAATGAGCAGTTCTTC. Its protein is CASSQSGLAGGASYNEQFF.